These T cell receptor beta chains were read from a single sample in a study of T cells in Graves' hyperthyroidism and ophthalmopathy. MiXCR, applied by TCRdb to the multiplex PCR reads, yields one record per CDR3 protein. The table lists hundreds of thousands of distinct CDR3 sequences, about 15% of them singletons, with less than 15% in the top ten. Material for sequencing was blood. These receptors were obtained from a young man with Graves' ophthalmopathy. Each CDR3 is given with its conserved first and last residue. Fields, in order: J gene, D gene, clone size, V gene, CDR3 protein, CDR3 DNA. The D gene is left open where the match is weak. Rows give clone size only sometimes, using once, few, many, or a class for an expanded clone.

J gene: TRBJ1-1
D gene: TRBD1
clone size: few
V gene: TRBV29-1
CDR3 protein: CSVVGQGWANTEAFF
CDR3 DNA: TGCAGCGTTGTGGGACAGGGGTGGGCGAACACTGAAGCTTTCTTT

J gene: TRBJ1-3
D gene: TRBD1
clone size: few
V gene: TRBV6-1
CDR3 protein: CASRPTGAGNTIYF
CDR3 DNA: TGTGCCAGCAGGCCAACAGGGGCTGGAAACACCATATATTTT

J gene: TRBJ2-7
D gene: -
clone size: many
V gene: TRBV11-3
CDR3 protein: CASSEMGGESSYEQYF
CDR3 DNA: TGTGCCAGCAGCGAGATGGGGGGAGAAAGCTCCTACGAGCAGTACTTC

J gene: TRBJ1-5
D gene: -
clone size: many
V gene: TRBV12-3/TRBV12-4
CDR3 protein: CASSNSFDQPQHF
CDR3 DNA: TGTGCCAGCAGTAACAGCTTCGATCAGCCCCAGCATTTT

J gene: TRBJ2-1
D gene: TRBD2
clone size: many
V gene: TRBV7-8
CDR3 protein: CASSSSGNEQFF
CDR3 DNA: TGTGCCAGCAGCTCTAGCGGGAATGAGCAGTTCTTC

J gene: TRBJ2-2
D gene: TRBD1
clone size: -
V gene: TRBV11-2
CDR3 protein: CASSLPLQGAGGELFF
CDR3 DNA: TGTGCCAGCAGTTTGCCCTTACAGGGGGCCGGCGGGGAGCTGTTTTTT

J gene: TRBJ2-7
D gene: TRBD2
clone size: few
V gene: TRBV4-1
CDR3 protein: CASSHLGLAALSYEQYF
CDR3 DNA: TGCGCCAGCAGCCACCTGGGACTAGCGGCCCTTTCCTACGAGCAGTACTTC

J gene: TRBJ2-2
D gene: -
clone size: many
V gene: TRBV7-9
CDR3 protein: CASSPVPSVTGELFF
CDR3 DNA: TGTGCCAGCAGCCCTGTCCCTAGCGTCACCGGGGAGCTGTTTTTT

J gene: TRBJ1-1
D gene: TRBD1
clone size: few
V gene: TRBV19
CDR3 protein: CASSTGAAGGNTEAFF
CDR3 DNA: TGTGCCAGTAGTACGGGCGCGGCAGGGGGCAACACTGAAGCTTTCTTT

J gene: TRBJ2-5
D gene: -
clone size: many
V gene: TRBV10-3
CDR3 protein: CAISESSPPRETQYF
CDR3 DNA: TGTGCCATCAGTGAGTCGTCCCCTCCCCGAGAGACCCAGTACTTC

J gene: TRBJ1-2
D gene: -
clone size: many
V gene: TRBV2
CDR3 protein: CASSLTGEAYGYTF
CDR3 DNA: TGTGCCAGCAGCTTAACCGGGGAGGCCTATGGCTACACCTTC

J gene: TRBJ1-6
D gene: TRBD1
clone size: many
V gene: TRBV12-5
CDR3 protein: CASGSGQIWGSPLHF
CDR3 DNA: TGTGCTAGTGGTTCGGGACAGATTTGGGGGTCACCCCTCCACTTT

J gene: TRBJ1-6
D gene: TRBD1
clone size: -
V gene: TRBV12-3/TRBV12-4
CDR3 protein: CASSAKTGGGSSLHF
CDR3 DNA: TGTGCCAGCAGTGCCAAGACAGGGGGGGGGAGCTCCCTCCACTTT

J gene: TRBJ2-3
D gene: TRBD2
clone size: many
V gene: TRBV12-3/TRBV12-4
CDR3 protein: CASSFHGLAGSTDTQYF
CDR3 DNA: TGTGCCAGCAGTTTCCACGGACTAGCGGGAAGCACAGATACGCAGTATTTT

J gene: TRBJ2-1
D gene: TRBD2
clone size: many
V gene: TRBV5-1
CDR3 protein: CASSLVDSGGAGNEQFF
CDR3 DNA: TGCGCCAGCAGCTTGGTCGATAGCGGGGGGGCCGGGAATGAGCAGTTCTTC

J gene: TRBJ1-2
D gene: -
clone size: many
V gene: TRBV12-3/TRBV12-4
CDR3 protein: CASSLARRGIGGYTF
CDR3 DNA: TGTGCCAGCAGTTTAGCCCGAAGGGGTATTGGTGGCTACACCTTC

J gene: TRBJ2-7
D gene: -
clone size: -
V gene: TRBV2
CDR3 protein: CASSDRLLYEQYF
CDR3 DNA: TGTGCCAGCAGTGATCGACTTCTGTACGAGCAGTACTTC

J gene: TRBJ2-7
D gene: TRBD1
clone size: -
V gene: TRBV3-1
CDR3 protein: CASRRTGGSHEQYF
CDR3 DNA: TGTGCCAGCAGACGGACAGGGGGGTCCCACGAGCAGTACTTC

J gene: TRBJ2-7
D gene: TRBD1
clone size: -
V gene: TRBV6-1
CDR3 protein: CASTGTGVREQYF
CDR3 DNA: TGTGCCAGCACCGGGACAGGCGTCCGCGAGCAGTACTTC

J gene: TRBJ2-7
D gene: -
clone size: many
V gene: TRBV5-1
CDR3 protein: CASSLAALYEQYF
CDR3 DNA: TGCGCCAGCAGCTTGGCAGCTCTCTACGAGCAGTACTTC

J gene: TRBJ1-3
D gene: TRBD1
clone size: many
V gene: TRBV27
CDR3 protein: CASKPTGFGNTIYF
CDR3 DNA: TGTGCCAGCAAGCCGACAGGGTTCGGAAACACCATATATTTT

J gene: TRBJ1-5
D gene: -
clone size: many
V gene: TRBV7-8
CDR3 protein: CASGYTGNQPQHF
CDR3 DNA: TGTGCCAGCGGCTACACCGGCAATCAGCCCCAGCATTTT

J gene: TRBJ1-1
D gene: -
clone size: many
V gene: TRBV27
CDR3 protein: CASSLVGRAEAFF
CDR3 DNA: TGTGCCAGCAGTTTGGTAGGGAGGGCTGAAGCTTTCTTT

J gene: TRBJ1-1
D gene: -
clone size: many
V gene: TRBV6-2/TRBV6-3
CDR3 protein: CASSYLGETTEAFF
CDR3 DNA: TGTGCCAGCAGTTACCTAGGTGAGACCACTGAAGCTTTCTTT

J gene: TRBJ2-3
D gene: TRBD2
clone size: many
V gene: TRBV6-1
CDR3 protein: CASSPPGLAAGSTDTQYF
CDR3 DNA: TGTGCCAGCAGTCCGCCGGGACTAGCCGCTGGTAGTACAGATACGCAGTATTTT

J gene: TRBJ2-7
D gene: -
clone size: few
V gene: TRBV5-4
CDR3 protein: CASSLGGASSYEQYF
CDR3 DNA: TGTGCCAGCAGCTTGGGTGGGGCGAGCTCCTACGAGCAGTACTTC

J gene: TRBJ2-3
D gene: -
clone size: many
V gene: TRBV12-3/TRBV12-4
CDR3 protein: CASSSGRESTDTQYF
CDR3 DNA: TGTGCCAGCAGTTCCGGCAGGGAAAGCACAGATACGCAGTATTTT

J gene: TRBJ2-2
D gene: TRBD1
clone size: -
V gene: TRBV6-1
CDR3 protein: CTSTRGQGGELFF
CDR3 DNA: TGTACCAGCACCAGGGGGCAGGGCGGGGAGCTGTTTTTT

J gene: TRBJ1-5
D gene: -
clone size: many
V gene: TRBV12-3/TRBV12-4
CDR3 protein: CASSQDTGSNQPQHF
CDR3 DNA: TGTGCCAGCAGTCAGGACACCGGTAGCAATCAGCCCCAGCATTTT